Each of the 22 T cell receptor beta chains below was sequenced from the same sample in a study of T cell repertoires in cytomegalovirus infection. These TCRs' antigens remain unknown. MiXCR was run by TCRdb on the reads, yielding one entry per CDR3 protein. The data show about 470,000 distinct CDR3 sequences, under 55% seen once. Sequenced here: cultured PBMCs, sampled from culture after CMV antigen stimulation. The receptors were gathered from a human donor in good health (CMV status not recorded). Some clones in this sample may be carry-over from other donors' samples.

This clonotype was recorded a few times. V gene TRBV4-3 combines with J gene TRBJ2-4, with 7 nucleotides matching TRBD2. The CDR3 has 16 residues. Germline V CDR1 and CDR2: LGHNA, YSLEER. V dropped 0 bases and J dropped 4; count of bases not matched to a gene: 6. The CDR3 region has the DNA TGCGCCAGCAGCCAAGATTTGAGGGAGGGTAAAAACATTCAGTACTTC. Encoded protein: CASSQDLREGKNIQYF.

This chain connects TRBV10-3 to TRBJ1-1; maybe TRBD1 (5 bases). V lost 7 bases to trimming and J lost 5 bases, with 14 bases between them. The CDR3 is 13 residues long. Per the germline V gene, CDR1 is ENHRY and CDR2 is SYGVKD. The CDR3, as DNA: TGTGCCATCAAGGGACCCATGGATACTGAAGCTTTCTTT. Its protein is CAIKGPMDTEAFF.

CDR3 coding DNA: TGTGCCATCAGTGTAGAGGGGGACAGGGCCACTGAAGCTTTCTTT. It specifies CAISVEGDRATEAFF. The chain carries TRBV10-3 and TRBJ1-1; the match to TRBD1 covers 9 bases. Per germline, CDR1 ENHRY and CDR2 SYGVKD. This CDR3 comprises 15 residues. V lost 4 bases and J lost 4; bases outside the gene matches: 7.

Many counts were recorded for this clonotype. This chain connects TRBV7-8 to TRBJ2-5, with 9 bases identical to TRBD1. This CDR3 contains 14 residues. V shed 1 base, J shed 5 bases, and the junction held 2 bases outside the gene matches. The germline gives CDR1 SGHVS, CDR2 FQNEAQ. CDR3 in amino acids: CASSLGTGVETQYF. CDR3 coding DNA: TGTGCCAGCAGCTTAGGGACAGGGGTGGAGACCCAGTACTTC.

This clonotype has a handful of counts. The chain carries TRBV28 and TRBJ2-5; unclear D gene. The CDR3 runs to 14 residues. The V end lost 2 bases, the J end lost 3 bases, and 10 bases lay between the germline ends. Germline CDR1 is MDHEN and CDR2 is SYDVKM. DNA for the CDR3: TGTGCCAGCAGTTTACCGGACGGAAAAGAGACCCAGTACTTC. Translating it yields CASSLPDGKETQYF.

V is TRBV19 and J is TRBJ2-7, with D unclear. Germline loops: CDR1 LNHDA, CDR2 SQIVND (reference sequence). This CDR3 is built from 14 residues. Trimming removed 1 base at V and 0 bases at J, with 7 bases between. The CDR3 DNA reads TGTGCCAGTAGTATAGGTCAGGACTCCTACGAGCAGTACTTC. Amino acids: CASSIGQDSYEQYF.

In nucleotides, the CDR3 is TGTGCCAGTAGTATAATGGGACTAGCGGCCTACAATGAGCAGTTCTTC. This translates into CASSIMGLAAYNEQFF. The V and J genes are TRBV19 and TRBJ2-1, with 11 bases fitting TRBD2. With V trimmed by 2 bases and J by 2 bases, 2 bases remained unmatched. The germline V gene has CDR1 LNHDA and CDR2 SQIVND (reference sequence). This CDR3 has 16 amino acids.

The rearrangement uses TRBV6-9 and TRBJ2-2; maybe TRBD1 (6 bases). The V end was cut by 8 bases, the J end by 3 bases, with 13 bases between. Germline V lookup: CDR1 MNHGY, CDR2 SVAAGI. The CDR3 extends over 14 amino acids. The CDR3 DNA sequence: TGTGCCAGCTTTACGGACAGAGACACCGGGGAGCTGTTTTTT. Amino acids: CASFTDRDTGELFF.

The J gene is TRBJ2-3, the V gene TRBV12-3 or TRBV12-4, with 7 bases fitting TRBD2. This CDR3 has 13 amino acids. Trimming took 5 bases from V and 4 from J; bases not matched to a gene: 3. In DNA form, the CDR3 reads TGTGCCAGCAGTGCGGGAGTACCAGATACGCAGTATTTT. Translation gives CASSAGVPDTQYF.

The chain couples TRBV15 to TRBJ1-3; unclear D gene. Germline assignment: CDR1 LNHNV and CDR2 YYDKDF (reference sequence). Trimming took off 0 bases at V and 4 bases at J, with 7 bases between the two ends. The CDR3 totals 14 residues. The CDR3 sequence is CATSRDGPGNTIYF. CDR3 DNA sequence: TGTGCCACCAGCAGAGATGGCCCCGGAAACACCATATATTTT.

In its sample, this clonotype was seen a few times. The rearrangement joins TRBV7-6 to TRBJ2-7; no firm D call. V dropped 1 base and J dropped 7 bases, with 11 bases sitting between them. The CDR3 totals 13 residues. CDR1 is SGHVS, CDR2 FNYEAQ, per germline. The CDR3 here is CASSLVELGEQYF. The CDR3 DNA is TGTGCCAGCAGCTTAGTTGAGTTGGGGGAGCAGTACTTC.

This clonotype was seen only a few times. The chain uses TRBV7-2 and TRBJ2-7; 12 bases are a match to TRBD2. In germline, CDR1 is SGHTA, CDR2 FQGNSA. This CDR3 comprises 14 residues. The V gene end was trimmed by 5 bases and the J gene end by 6 bases; junction bases not matched to a gene: 5. CDR3 DNA sequence: TGTGCCAGCAGCCCACCGGGACTAGCGGGCGAGCAGTACTTC. Translation: CASSPPGLAGEQYF.

The chain is built from TRBV6-2 or TRBV6-3 and TRBJ2-1, with D possibly TRBD2 on 7 matching bases. Deletions cut 2 bases from V and 8 bases from J, with 22 bases between. The CDR3 is 17 amino acids. Germline CDR1 is MNHEY and CDR2 is SVGEGT. The CDR3 is CASSYRPGGGTLDEQFF. For the CDR3, the DNA is TGTGCCAGCAGTTACCGCCCTGGGGGGGGGACACTCGATGAGCAGTTCTTC.

This clonotype was counted a few times. J is TRBJ2-5 and V is TRBV7-2, with TRBD1 matching over 7 bases. The germline V gene encodes CDR1 SGHTA and CDR2 FQGNSA. The V segment lost 5 bases and the J segment 5 bases; nucleotides outside the gene matches: 14. The CDR3 is 16 amino acids. The CDR3 region has the DNA TGTGCCAGCAGCCCCTTTGGTGCAGGGGGAAAGGAGACCCAGTACTTC. It specifies CASSPFGAGGKETQYF.

The chain recombines TRBV7-2 with TRBJ1-1; no clear D. This CDR3 has 14 amino acids. From germline, CDR1 is SGHTA and CDR2 FQGNSA. The V end lost 7 bases, the J end lost 2 bases, and 14 bases lay between the germline ends. The CDR3 sequence is CASNLVSSNTEAFF. The CDR3 DNA reads as TGTGCCAGCAACCTAGTAAGCTCCAACACTGAAGCTTTCTTT.

This sequence joins TRBV7-9 and TRBJ2-1; D not certain. The germline CDR1 and CDR2 sequences are SEHNR and FQNEAQ (reference sequence). V lost 5 bases and J lost 5, with 10 bases in between. CDR3 length equals 13 residues. CDR3 residues: CASSGKSNNEQFF. The DNA of the CDR3 is TGTGCCAGCAGCGGGAAAAGCAACAATGAGCAGTTCTTC.

V usage is TRBV6-2 or TRBV6-3 and J usage is TRBJ2-1; 10 positions match TRBD2. The CDR3 contains 18 residues. The V and J ends lost 6 bases and 9 bases, in that order; junction bases with no gene match: 20. Germline V gives CDR1 MNHEY, CDR2 SVGEGT. CDR3 in DNA: TGTGCCAGCAGCTCCCGAAGCGGGAGGGTACTCTGGCGGAGTGAGCAGTTCTTC. It is translated as CASSSRSGRVLWRSEQFF.

The genes are TRBV6-2 or TRBV6-3 and TRBJ2-2; 11 nucleotides align to TRBD2. Germline loops: CDR1 MNHEY, CDR2 SVGEGT. The CDR3 totals 19 residues. V shed 7 bases and J 3 bases; nucleotides not matched to a gene: 16. The CDR3 nucleotides are TGTGCCAGCACCCCCTTCCCCGGGACTAGCGGACCCCACACCGGGGAGCTGTTTTTT. Its translation is CASTPFPGTSGPHTGELFF.

The V gene is TRBV10-3, the J gene TRBJ1-1; 7 bases align to TRBD1. Germline CDR1 ENHRY, CDR2 SYGVKD. This CDR3 comprises 16 residues. The junction had 5 bases not matched to a gene; V was cut back by 0 bases and J by 1 base. The DNA for the CDR3 is TGTGCCATCAGTGAGTCCCCGGGACAGAAGAACACTGAAGCTTTCTTT. It translates to CAISESPGQKNTEAFF.

The chain links TRBV4-2 to TRBJ1-6; TRBD1 matches 7 bases. Germline loops: CDR1 LGHNA, CDR2 YNFKEQ. The CDR3 runs to 17 residues. V dropped 4 bases and J dropped 8; count of bases not matched to a gene: 14. The DNA for the CDR3 is TGTGCCAGCAGCCCCGAGACAGGGAGAGTGGGGCATTCACCCCTCCACTTT. It specifies CASSPETGRVGHSPLHF.

The chain recombines TRBV2 with TRBJ1-5; D not resolved. V lost 2 bases and J 6 bases, leaving 8 bases between the germline ends. This CDR3 is built from 13 residues. Germline CDR1 and CDR2: SNHLY and FYNNEI. CDR3 coding DNA: TGTGCCAGCAGTGAATTCAGGATTCAGCCCCAGCATTTT. It specifies CASSEFRIQPQHF.

This clonotype was detected only a few times. This chain joins TRBV7-9 and TRBJ2-1, with D uncertain. The germline gives CDR1 SEHNR, CDR2 FQNEAQ (reference sequence). The germline V and J ends were trimmed by 5 bases and 5 bases, with 19 bases remaining between them. CDR3 length equals 16 residues. The CDR3 here is CASSPRRPNKNNEQFF. The DNA for the CDR3 is TGTGCCAGCAGCCCTCGCCGACCCAATAAGAACAATGAGCAGTTCTTC.